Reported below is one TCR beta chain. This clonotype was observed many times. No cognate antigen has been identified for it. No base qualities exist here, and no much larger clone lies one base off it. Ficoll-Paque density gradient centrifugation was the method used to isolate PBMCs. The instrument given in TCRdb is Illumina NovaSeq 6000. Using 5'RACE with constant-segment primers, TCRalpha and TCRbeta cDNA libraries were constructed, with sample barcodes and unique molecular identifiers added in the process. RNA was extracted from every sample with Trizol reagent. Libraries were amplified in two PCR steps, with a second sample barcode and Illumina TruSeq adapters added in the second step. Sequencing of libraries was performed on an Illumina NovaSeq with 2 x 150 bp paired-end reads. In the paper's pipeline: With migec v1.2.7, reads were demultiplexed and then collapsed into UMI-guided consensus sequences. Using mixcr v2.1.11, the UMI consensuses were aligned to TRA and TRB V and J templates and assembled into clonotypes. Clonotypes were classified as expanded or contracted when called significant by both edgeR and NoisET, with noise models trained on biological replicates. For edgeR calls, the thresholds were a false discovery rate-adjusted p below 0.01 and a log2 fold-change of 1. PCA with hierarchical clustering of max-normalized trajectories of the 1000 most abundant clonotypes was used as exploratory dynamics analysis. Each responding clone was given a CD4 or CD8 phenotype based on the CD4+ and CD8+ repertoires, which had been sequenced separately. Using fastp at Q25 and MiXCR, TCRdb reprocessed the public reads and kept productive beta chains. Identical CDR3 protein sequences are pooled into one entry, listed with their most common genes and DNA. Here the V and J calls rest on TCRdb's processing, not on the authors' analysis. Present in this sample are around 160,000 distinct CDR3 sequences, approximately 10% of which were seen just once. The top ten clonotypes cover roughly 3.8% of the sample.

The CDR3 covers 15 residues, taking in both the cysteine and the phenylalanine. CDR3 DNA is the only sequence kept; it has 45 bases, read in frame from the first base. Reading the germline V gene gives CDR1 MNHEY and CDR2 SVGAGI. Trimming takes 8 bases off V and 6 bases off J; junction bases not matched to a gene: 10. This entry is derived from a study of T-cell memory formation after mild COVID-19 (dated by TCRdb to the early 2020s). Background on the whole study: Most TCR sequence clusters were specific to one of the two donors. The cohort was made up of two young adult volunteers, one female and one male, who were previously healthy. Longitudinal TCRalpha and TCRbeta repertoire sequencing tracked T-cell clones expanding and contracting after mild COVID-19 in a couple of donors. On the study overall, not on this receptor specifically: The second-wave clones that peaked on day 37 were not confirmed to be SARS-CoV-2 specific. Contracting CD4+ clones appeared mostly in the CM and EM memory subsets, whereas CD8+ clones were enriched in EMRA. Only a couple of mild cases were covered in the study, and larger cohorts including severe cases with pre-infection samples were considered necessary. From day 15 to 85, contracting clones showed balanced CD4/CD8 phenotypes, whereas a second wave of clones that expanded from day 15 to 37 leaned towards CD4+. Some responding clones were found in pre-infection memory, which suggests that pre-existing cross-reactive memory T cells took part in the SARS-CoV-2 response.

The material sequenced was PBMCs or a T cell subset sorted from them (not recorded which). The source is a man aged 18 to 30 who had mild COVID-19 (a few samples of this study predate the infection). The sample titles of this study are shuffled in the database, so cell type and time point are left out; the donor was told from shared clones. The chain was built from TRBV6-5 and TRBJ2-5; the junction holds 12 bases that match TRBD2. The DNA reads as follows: TGTGCCAGCTGGCCCTCCGGGACTAGCGGGCAGACCCAGTACTTC. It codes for CASWPSGTSGQTQYF.